The clone carrying this TCR beta chain was seen repeatedly, ten times or more. This sample is part of a study of cytomegalovirus exposure and HLA in healthy donors. CDR3 length equals 16 residues. Germline V CDR1 and CDR2: SGHTA, FQGNSA. V lost 5 bases and J lost 10; bases outside the gene matches: 12. Profiling relied on immunoSEQ multiplex PCR, and the TCRdb table lists in-frame clones only, not all of them. The sample holds roughly 71,000 clones; less than 95% are singletons and the top ten take roughly 0.63%. This chain links TRBV7-2 with TRBJ1-6; TRBD1 aligns across 9 bases. This clonotype was obtained from a woman aged 18-35 years in good health and CMV-seronegative. Material: PBMCs. For the CDR3, the DNA is TGTGCCAGCAGCCCTTACTCCGGGACAGGGAAATCACCCCTCCACTTT. Amino acid sequence: CASSPYSGTGKSPLHF.